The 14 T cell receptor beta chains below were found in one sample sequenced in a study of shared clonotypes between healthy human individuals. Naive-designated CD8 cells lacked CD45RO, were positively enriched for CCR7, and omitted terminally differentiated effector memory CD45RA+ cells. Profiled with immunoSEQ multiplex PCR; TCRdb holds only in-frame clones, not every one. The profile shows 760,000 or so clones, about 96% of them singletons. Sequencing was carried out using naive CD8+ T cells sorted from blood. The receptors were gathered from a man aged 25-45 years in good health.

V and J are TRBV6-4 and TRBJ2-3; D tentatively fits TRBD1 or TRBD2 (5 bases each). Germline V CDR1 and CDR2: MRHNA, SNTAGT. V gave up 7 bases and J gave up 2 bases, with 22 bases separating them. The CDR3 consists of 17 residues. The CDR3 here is CASIDRRDRADTDTQYF. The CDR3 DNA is TGTGCCAGCATCGACCGACGGGACCGCGCAGACACAGATACGCAGTATTTT.

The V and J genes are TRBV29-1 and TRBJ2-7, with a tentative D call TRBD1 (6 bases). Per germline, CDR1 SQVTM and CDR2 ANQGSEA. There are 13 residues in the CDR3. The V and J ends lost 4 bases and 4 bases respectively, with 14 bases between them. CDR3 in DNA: TGCAGCGTTGTACGGACAGAGTCTTACGAGCAGTACTTC. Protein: CSVVRTESYEQYF.

The CDR3 sequence: CASSLYQGPYEQYF. CDR3 bases: TGTGCCAGTAGTCTATACCAGGGTCCCTACGAGCAGTACTTC. The chain links TRBV19 to TRBJ2-7; TRBD1 is a possible D gene (5 bases). The CDR3 is made up of 14 amino acids. Trimming pared 5 bases from V and 2 bases from J, leaving 13 bases between. From germline, CDR1 is LNHDA and CDR2 SQIVND (reference sequence).

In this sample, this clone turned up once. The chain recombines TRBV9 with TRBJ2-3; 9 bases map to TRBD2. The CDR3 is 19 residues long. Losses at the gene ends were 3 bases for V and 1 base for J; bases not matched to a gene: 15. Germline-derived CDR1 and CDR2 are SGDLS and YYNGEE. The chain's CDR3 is CASSGPTSGYTRGTDTQYF. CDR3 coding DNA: TGTGCCAGCAGCGGACCGACTAGCGGATATACTAGAGGCACAGATACGCAGTATTTT.

Here the CDR3 reads CASSARVSGETQYF. In nucleotides, the CDR3 is TGTGCCAGCAGCGCCAGGGTTTCCGGGGAGACCCAGTACTTC. The chain links TRBV7-9 to TRBJ2-5, with D possibly being TRBD1 (5 bases). Trimming took off 5 bases at V and 5 bases at J, with 15 bases between the two ends. There are 14 residues in the CDR3. CDR1 is SEHNR and CDR2 is FQNEAQ in the germline V gene (reference sequence).

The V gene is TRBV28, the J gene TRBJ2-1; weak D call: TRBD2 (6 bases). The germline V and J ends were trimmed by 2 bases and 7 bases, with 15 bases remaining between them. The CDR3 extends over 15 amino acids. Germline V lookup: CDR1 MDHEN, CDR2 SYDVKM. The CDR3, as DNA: TGTGCCAGCAGTTTAGGAGGGAGTCTAATTAATGAGCAGTTCTTC. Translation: CASSLGGSLINEQFF.

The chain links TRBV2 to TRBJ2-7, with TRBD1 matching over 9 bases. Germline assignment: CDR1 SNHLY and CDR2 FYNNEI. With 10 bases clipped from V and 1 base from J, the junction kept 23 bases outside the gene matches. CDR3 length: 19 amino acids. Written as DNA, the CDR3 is TGTGCCACCACCACCGACGAAAGACAGGGGGTCATCGGTTCCTACGAGCAGTACTTC. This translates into CATTTDERQGVIGSYEQYF.

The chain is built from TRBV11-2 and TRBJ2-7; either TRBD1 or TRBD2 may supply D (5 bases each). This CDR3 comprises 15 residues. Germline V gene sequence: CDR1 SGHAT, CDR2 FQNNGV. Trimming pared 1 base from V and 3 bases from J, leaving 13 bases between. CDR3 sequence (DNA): TGTGCCAGCAGCTTAGCCAGGGACCCGTACTACGAGCAGTACTTC. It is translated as CASSLARDPYYEQYF.

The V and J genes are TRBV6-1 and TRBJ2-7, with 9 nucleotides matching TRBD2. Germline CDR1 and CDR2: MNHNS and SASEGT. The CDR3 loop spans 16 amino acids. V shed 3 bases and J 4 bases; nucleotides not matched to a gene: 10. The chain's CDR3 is CASSDIWLAGIYEQYF. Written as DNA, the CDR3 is TGTGCCAGCAGTGATATTTGGCTAGCGGGGATTTACGAGCAGTACTTC.

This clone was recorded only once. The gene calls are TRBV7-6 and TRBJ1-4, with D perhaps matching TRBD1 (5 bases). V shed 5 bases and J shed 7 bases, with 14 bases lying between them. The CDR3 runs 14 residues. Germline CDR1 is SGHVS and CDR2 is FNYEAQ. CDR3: CASSQYRGGEKLFF. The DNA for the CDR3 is TGTGCCAGCAGCCAATATCGGGGCGGTGAAAAACTGTTTTTT.

CDR3 in amino acids: CASSPRGTVTEAFF. The DNA for the CDR3 is TGCGCCAGCAGCCCTCGGGGGACGGTCACTGAAGCTTTCTTT. V and J are TRBV5-1 and TRBJ1-1; the D gene is possibly TRBD1 (5 bases). Per the germline V gene, CDR1 is SGHRS and CDR2 is YFSETQ. The V and J ends lost 4 bases and 4 bases respectively, with 14 bases between them. The CDR3 consists of 14 residues.

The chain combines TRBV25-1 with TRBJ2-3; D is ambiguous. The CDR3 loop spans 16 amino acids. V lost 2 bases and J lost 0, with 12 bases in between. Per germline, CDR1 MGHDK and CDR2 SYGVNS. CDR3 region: CASSELSPSSTDTQYF. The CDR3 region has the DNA TGTGCCAGCAGTGAACTATCTCCAAGCAGCACAGATACGCAGTATTTT.

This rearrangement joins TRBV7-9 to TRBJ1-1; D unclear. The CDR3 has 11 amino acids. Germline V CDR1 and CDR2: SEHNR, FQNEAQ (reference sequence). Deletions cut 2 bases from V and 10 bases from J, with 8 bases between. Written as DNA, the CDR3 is TGTGCCAGCAGCTTAATAGGTGCAGCTTTCTTT. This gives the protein CASSLIGAAFF.

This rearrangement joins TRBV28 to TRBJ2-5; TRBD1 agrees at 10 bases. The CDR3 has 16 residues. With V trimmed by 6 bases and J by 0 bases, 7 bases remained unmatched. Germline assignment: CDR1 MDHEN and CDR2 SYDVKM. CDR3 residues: CASSWDRGQYQETQYF. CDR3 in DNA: TGTGCCAGCAGCTGGGACAGGGGACAGTACCAAGAGACCCAGTACTTC.